The rows below give T cell receptor beta chains drawn from one sample of a study of cytomegalovirus exposure and HLA in healthy donors. Sequencing used immunoSEQ multiplex PCR; TCRdb keeps in-frame clones, though not all of them. The sample has 130,000 or so clones, around three quarters seen once. What was sequenced was PBMCs. These receptors were obtained from a man aged 25 to 40 in good health and CMV-seronegative. Each CDR3 is given with its conserved first and last residue. D genes are given only for firm matches. Only part of the rows carry a size: once, few, many, or a class if the clone is expanded.

TRBJ2-7 TRBV5-4 TRBD1 . CASSPPGTALEQYF TGTGCCAGCAGCCCCCCCGGGACAGCCCTCGAGCAGTACTTC
TRBJ2-6 TRBV4-1 TRBD1 . CASSPQGVGGANVLTF TGCGCCAGCAGCCCTCAGGGGGTTGGCGGGGCCAACGTCCTGACTTTC
TRBJ2-7 TRBV15 TRBD1 . CATSRDPGRDRGHEQYF TGTGCCACCAGCAGAGACCCTGGCCGGGACAGGGGCCACGAGCAGTACTTC
TRBJ2-3 TRBV5-6 . . CASSLGSTDTQYF TGTGCCAGCAGCCTAGGGAGTACAGATACGCAGTATTTT
TRBJ1-5 TRBV28 TRBD1 . CASSWGTGVQPQHF TGTGCCAGCAGTTGGGGAACAGGGGTTCAGCCCCAGCATTTT
TRBJ2-7 TRBV6-1 TRBD1 few CASRAGQGAYEQYF TGTGCCAGCAGGGCGGGACAGGGAGCCTACGAGCAGTACTTC
TRBJ2-5 TRBV5-1 TRBD1 . CASRGTAQETQYF TGCGCCAGCAGGGGGACAGCCCAAGAGACCCAGTACTTC
TRBJ1-1 TRBV14 . . CASSQDRGESEAFF TGTGCCAGCAGCCAAGATCGGGGGGAGTCTGAAGCTTTCTTT
TRBJ2-7 TRBV18 . . CASSQGRSYEQYF TGTGCCAGCTCACAGGGGCGCTCCTACGAGCAGTACTTC
TRBJ1-3 TRBV5-6 . . CASSFAARGNPNTIYF TGTGCCAGCAGCTTCGCGGCGAGGGGGAACCCCAACACCATATATTTT
TRBJ2-3 TRBV5-4 . . CASSPVAGGSDTQYF TGTGCCAGCAGCCCTGTAGCAGGAGGGTCAGATACGCAGTATTTT
TRBJ1-5 TRBV5-1 . . CASSLYGGNQPQHF TGCGCCAGCAGCTTGTACGGGGGCAATCAGCCCCAGCATTTT
TRBJ2-7 TRBV7-6 . . CASSLLQGNEQYF TGTGCCAGCAGCTTATTACAGGGCAACGAGCAGTACTTC
TRBJ2-7 TRBV5-4 TRBD1 . CASSRQGYEQYF TGTGCCAGCAGCCGACAGGGCTACGAGCAGTACTTC
TRBJ1-5 TRBV6-6 . . CASSYIRDTNQPQHF TGTGCCAGCAGTTACATCCGGGACACCAATCAGCCCCAGCATTTT
TRBJ1-2 TRBV19 . . CASRQEGMGYTF TGTGCCAGTCGACAGGAAGGGATGGGCTACACCTTC
TRBJ1-2 TRBV28 TRBD1 . CASKGQGAQNYGYTF TGTGCCAGCAAGGGACAGGGGGCGCAGAACTATGGCTACACCTTC
TRBJ2-3 TRBV7-9 TRBD1 . CASSEPGQGFDTQYF TGTGCCAGCAGCGAACCGGGACAGGGTTTCGATACGCAGTATTTT
TRBJ2-6 TRBV2 TRBD1 few CASSATGSSGANVLTF TGTGCCAGCAGCGCGACAGGGTCCTCTGGGGCCAACGTCCTGACTTTC
TRBJ1-5 TRBV4-2 TRBD1 . CASSSGTVSNQPQHF TGTGCCAGCAGCTCCGGGACAGTTAGCAATCAGCCCCAGCATTTT
TRBJ2-7 TRBV5-6 . . CASSSYRYDRKYEQYF TGTGCCAGCAGCTCCTACCGATACGACAGAAAATACGAGCAGTACTTC
TRBJ2-3 TRBV27 . . CASRLGYSTDTQYF TGTGCCAGCAGATTGGGCTACAGCACAGATACGCAGTATTTT
TRBJ1-6 TRBV4-2 TRBD1 . CASRDREIGGSSYNSPLHF TGTGCCAGCAGGGACAGGGAAATAGGCGGCAGCTCCTATAATTCACCCCTCCACTTT
TRBJ2-2 TRBV7-8 . . CASSFDPYTTGELFF TGTGCCAGCAGCTTTGATCCTTACACCACCGGGGAGCTGTTTTTT
TRBJ1-1 TRBV28 . . CASRDTEAFF TGTGCCAGCCGAGACACTGAAGCTTTCTTT
TRBJ2-1 TRBV7-2 . . CASSLGSPSYNEQFF TGTGCCAGCAGCTTAGGTAGTCCCTCCTACAATGAGCAGTTCTTC
TRBJ1-6 TRBV14 . . CASSRGTLYNSPLHF TGTGCCAGCAGCCGAGGTACCCTCTATAATTCACCCCTCCACTTT
TRBJ2-2 TRBV7-2 TRBD2 . CASRGIAGVTNTGELFF TGTGCCAGCAGGGGGATAGCGGGAGTCACGAACACCGGGGAGCTGTTTTTT
TRBJ2-1 TRBV7-6 . . CASSLGGGSYNEQFF TGTGCCAGCAGCTTAGGGGGAGGCTCCTACAATGAGCAGTTCTTC
TRBJ1-5 TRBV15 . . CATSRDLDRVYSNQPQHF TGTGCCACCAGCAGAGATCTGGACAGAGTATATAGCAATCAGCCCCAGCATTTT
TRBJ1-2 TRBV28 TRBD1 once CASSTRTGVISYYGYTF TGTGCCAGCAGTACCCGGACAGGGGTTATCTCCTACTATGGCTACACCTTC
TRBJ2-3 TRBV28 . . CASSFTGGGRVDTQYF TGTGCCAGCAGTTTTACCGGGGGAGGTCGGGTTGATACGCAGTATTTT
TRBJ2-7 TRBV28 . . CASTNTGPGSYEQYF TGTGCCAGCACCAACACAGGACCGGGTTCCTACGAGCAGTACTTC
TRBJ2-2 TRBV5-1 TRBD1 . CASSRRRQGNPWLTGELFF TGCGCCAGCAGCCGCCGGAGACAGGGAAACCCCTGGTTGACCGGGGAGCTGTTTTTT
TRBJ2-7 TRBV28 TRBD1 . CASSSRDRITYEQYF TGTGCCAGCAGTTCCCGGGACAGGATCACCTACGAGCAGTACTTC
TRBJ2-3 TRBV4-3 TRBD1 . CASSQQDRVADTQYF TGCGCCAGCAGCCAACAGGACAGGGTAGCAGATACGCAGTATTTT
TRBJ1-5 TRBV10-3 . . CAISPTVGGQPQHF TGTGCCATCAGTCCGACAGTCGGAGGGCAGCCCCAGCATTTT
TRBJ1-1 TRBV6-5 . few CASSYHHMAPLEAFF TGTGCCAGCAGTTACCACCACATGGCCCCTCTGGAAGCTTTCTTT
TRBJ1-1 TRBV18 . . CASSPLGAGRNTEAFF TGTGCCAGCTCACCACTGGGGGCAGGACGGAACACTGAAGCTTTCTTT
TRBJ2-2 TRBV27 . . CASSPLAATGELFF TGTGCCAGCAGTCCCTTAGCGGCCACCGGGGAGCTGTTTTTT
TRBJ2-7 TRBV7-9 . . CASSLDISVSYEQYF TGTGCCAGCAGCTTAGATATTTCGGTCTCTTACGAGCAGTACTTC
TRBJ1-4 TRBV15 . few CATSRDRTSEKLFF TGTGCCACCAGCAGAGATCGGACAAGCGAAAAACTGTTTTTT
TRBJ1-6 TRBV21-1 . once CARETGGKYSPLHF TGTGCCAGGGAAACAGGGGGCAAATATTCACCCCTCCACTTT
TRBJ2-1 TRBV6-5 TRBD2 . CASSYSSREGVNEQFF TGTGCCAGCAGTTACTCCTCGCGGGAGGGCGTCAATGAGCAGTTCTTC
TRBJ2-1 TRBV4-3 . . CASSQDRGDYNEQFF TGCGCCAGCAGCCAAGACAGGGGGGATTACAATGAGCAGTTCTTC
TRBJ2-7 TRBV25-1 . . CASSLTYEQYF TGTGCCAGCAGTCTTACCTACGAGCAGTACTTC
TRBJ1-1 TRBV6-1 . . CASSEGVTGEAFF TGTGCCAGCAGTGAGGGCGTAACGGGGGAAGCTTTCTTT
TRBJ1-1 TRBV28 . few CASSLLGREAFF TGTGCCAGCAGTTTATTGGGCCGTGAAGCTTTCTTT
TRBJ1-6 TRBV19 . . CASSSGHGAPLHF TGTGCCAGTAGTAGCGGACATGGAGCACCCCTCCACTTT
TRBJ2-2 TRBV5-4 . . CASSLGTGVNTGELFF TGTGCCAGCAGCTTGGGGACGGGAGTGAACACCGGGGAGCTGTTTTTT
TRBJ2-5 TRBV5-1 . . CASSLATGAGETQYF TGCGCCAGCAGCTTGGCAACAGGGGCGGGGGAGACCCAGTACTTC
TRBJ2-2 TRBV7-9 TRBD1 . CASSLVLTGLNTGELFF TGTGCCAGCAGCTTAGTATTGACAGGGCTGAACACCGGGGAGCTGTTTTTT
TRBJ2-3 TRBV9 TRBD2 . CASSPRLAGATDTQYF TGTGCCAGCAGCCCTCGACTAGCGGGGGCCACAGATACGCAGTATTTT
TRBJ2-1 TRBV29-1 . . CSAPRGKGNEQFF TGCAGCGCCCCTCGCGGGAAAGGGAATGAGCAGTTCTTC
TRBJ2-1 TRBV5-1 TRBD1 . CASSQRTGDEQFF TGCGCCAGCAGCCAGAGAACAGGGGATGAGCAGTTCTTC
TRBJ2-1 TRBV4-1 . . CASSQPDFFNNEQFF TGCGCCAGCAGCCAACCCGACTTCTTTAATAATGAGCAGTTCTTC
TRBJ2-7 TRBV7-2 TRBD2 . CASRRTSGGAEQYF TGTGCCAGCAGACGAACTAGCGGGGGGGCCGAGCAGTACTTC